This is a list of T cell receptor beta chains from one sample in a study of blood T cells in healthy people across ages. TCRdb recomputed calls from the 5' RACE reads with MiXCR, one row per CDR3 protein. The table has around 850,000 distinct CDR3 sequences, 36% seen once. Sequenced: blood. All receptors derive from a man in his late teens or twenties in good health. Both conserved end residues are part of each CDR3. Fields, in order: V gene, J gene, D gene, clone size, CDR3 protein, CDR3 DNA. A D gene is named only where the DNA matches it firmly. Only some rows state a clone size, as once, few, many or a class for expanded clones.

V: TRBV20-1; J: TRBJ2-7; D: TRBD1; size: few; CDR3: CSARALDRAVYEQYF; DNA: TGCAGTGCTAGAGCCCTCGACAGGGCTGTCTACGAGCAGTACTTC
V: TRBV4-1; J: TRBJ2-2; D: TRBD2; size: -; CDR3: CTSSQDFRLAGGDTGELFF; DNA: TGCACCAGCAGCCAAGATTTTCGACTAGCGGGGGGAGACACCGGGGAGCTGTTTTTT
V: TRBV7-8; J: TRBJ2-3; D: TRBD1; size: -; CDR3: CASSVHRGGRTDTQYF; DNA: TGTGCCAGCAGCGTACATCGAGGGGGCCGCACAGATACGCAGTATTTT
V: TRBV5-1; J: TRBJ2-7; D: -; size: few; CDR3: CASSSGGMEIIAYEQYF; DNA: TGCGCCAGCAGCAGTGGAGGCATGGAGATCATTGCGTACGAGCAGTACTTC
V: TRBV6-5; J: TRBJ2-6; D: -; size: few; CDR3: CASSPPRSGANVLTF; DNA: TGTGCCAGCAGTCCGCCCCGCTCTGGGGCCAACGTCCTGACTTTC
V: TRBV7-8; J: TRBJ2-7; D: TRBD2; size: -; CDR3: CASAASGGNEQYF; DNA: TGTGCCAGCGCGGCTAGCGGGGGGAACGAGCAGTACTTC
V: TRBV20-1; J: TRBJ1-6; D: -; size: -; CDR3: CSARDSPSSYNSPLHF; DNA: TGCAGTGCTAGGGACAGCCCCAGCTCCTATAATTCACCCCTCCACTTT
V: TRBV7-9; J: TRBJ2-7; D: TRBD2; size: -; CDR3: CASSFERGGSYNEQYF; DNA: TGTGCCAGCAGCTTCGAGAGGGGAGGGTCCTACAATGAGCAGTACTTC
V: TRBV7-3; J: TRBJ2-1; D: TRBD1; size: many; CDR3: CASSPWDRSSYNEQFF; DNA: TGTGCCAGCAGCCCCTGGGACAGATCGTCCTACAATGAGCAGTTCTTC
V: TRBV30; J: TRBJ2-6; D: TRBD1; size: -; CDR3: CAWSWTGKLSSGANVLTF; DNA: TGTGCCTGGAGTTGGACAGGCAAACTTAGCTCTGGGGCCAACGTCCTGACTTTC
V: TRBV4-2; J: TRBJ1-1; D: -; size: -; CDR3: CASSQGFRGNTEAFF; DNA: TGTGCCAGCAGCCAAGGCTTCAGGGGGAACACTGAAGCTTTCTTT
V: TRBV7-2; J: TRBJ2-4; D: -; size: -; CDR3: CASSVEKGWDIQYF; DNA: TGTGCCAGCAGCGTAGAAAAGGGTTGGGACATTCAGTACTTC
V: TRBV6-1; J: TRBJ2-3; D: -; size: -; CDR3: CASSEGFVGGDTQYF; DNA: TGTGCCAGCAGTGAAGGCTTTGTGGGGGGAGATACGCAGTATTTT
V: TRBV12-3/TRBV12-4; J: TRBJ2-2; D: -; size: few; CDR3: CASSITSPGELFF; DNA: TGTGCCAGCAGTATAACTAGCCCCGGGGAGCTGTTTTTT
V: TRBV14; J: TRBJ2-3; D: -; size: few; CDR3: CASSPPWPFTDTQYF; DNA: TGTGCCAGCAGCCCCCCCTGGCCCTTCACAGATACGCAGTATTTT
V: TRBV5-6; J: TRBJ1-1; D: -; size: -; CDR3: CASSVRSMNTEAFF; DNA: TGTGCCAGCAGCGTGCGGAGTATGAACACTGAAGCTTTCTTT
V: TRBV2; J: TRBJ2-1; D: -; size: many; CDR3: CASNPRTENNEQFF; DNA: TGTGCCAGCAACCCACGGACAGAAAACAATGAGCAGTTCTTC
V: TRBV20-1; J: TRBJ2-1; D: TRBD1; size: -; CDR3: CSARAARQGINEQFF; DNA: TGCAGTGCTAGAGCTGCCCGACAGGGGATCAATGAGCAGTTCTTC
V: TRBV7-9; J: TRBJ2-7; D: TRBD2; size: few; CDR3: CASSPSLASGSYEQYF; DNA: TGTGCCAGCAGCCCCTCACTGGCTAGCGGATCCTACGAGCAGTACTTC
V: TRBV7-2; J: TRBJ1-1; D: -; size: -; CDR3: CASSFVQGNTEAFF; DNA: TGTGCCAGCAGCTTCGTACAGGGTAACACTGAAGCTTTCTTT
V: TRBV12-3/TRBV12-4; J: TRBJ1-4; D: -; size: -; CDR3: CASSFGTMMNKLFF; DNA: TGTGCCAGCAGTTTCGGGACAATGATGAACAAACTGTTTTTT
V: TRBV12-3/TRBV12-4; J: TRBJ1-5; D: -; size: few; CDR3: CASSFGGYQPQHF; DNA: TGTGCCAGCAGTTTCGGAGGGTATCAGCCCCAGCATTTT
V: TRBV29-1; J: TRBJ1-2; D: TRBD1; size: -; CDR3: CSVRGLNGYTF; DNA: TGCAGCGTCAGGGGGCTAAATGGCTACACCTTC
V: TRBV5-5; J: TRBJ2-7; D: -; size: few; CDR3: CASAREKGPYEQYF; DNA: TGTGCCAGCGCACGTGAGAAAGGCCCCTACGAGCAGTACTTC
V: TRBV7-2; J: TRBJ1-2; D: TRBD1; size: few; CDR3: CASSLATGIDYGYTF; DNA: TGTGCCAGCAGCCTCGCGACAGGGATCGACTATGGCTACACCTTC
V: TRBV19; J: TRBJ1-1; D: TRBD1; size: once; CDR3: CASSMTGAEAFF; DNA: TGTGCCAGTAGTATGACAGGGGCAGAAGCTTTCTTT
V: TRBV20-1; J: TRBJ1-4; D: -; size: -; CDR3: CSARDLGVTGKLFF; DNA: TGCAGTGCTAGAGATCTCGGGGTTACGGGAAAACTGTTTTTT
V: TRBV5-1; J: TRBJ2-3; D: -; size: -; CDR3: CASSYEGDTQYF; DNA: TGCGCCAGCAGCTACGAGGGAGATACGCAGTATTTT
V: TRBV7-8; J: TRBJ2-5; D: -; size: few; CDR3: CASSVPNQETQYF; DNA: TGTGCCAGCAGCGTACCGAACCAAGAGACCCAGTACTTC